The present T cell receptor beta chain was sequenced within a study of OX40 agonist ivuxolimab in advanced cancers. Turning to the study itself: Ivuxolimab was administered intravenously to patients at 0.01 to 10 mg/kg every 2 weeks.

Method: immunoSEQ multiplex PCR; TCRdb's copy keeps in-frame clones and lacks some. The sample records 15,000 to 20,000 clones, around 93% being singletons. CDR3 size: 14 residues. Germline CDR1 and CDR2: LNHDA and SQIVND (reference sequence). The V gene lost 5 bases and the J gene lost 0 bases, with 7 bases spanning the gap. This clonotype originated in an adult with an advanced solid tumor such as melanoma, head and neck, liver or kidney cancer. Sequenced material: CD4+ or CD8+ T cells sorted from blood, taken in a trial of the OX40 agonist ivuxolimab. V gene TRBV19 combines with J gene TRBJ2-2, with D unresolved. The CDR3: CASSPQTNTGELFF. As DNA, the CDR3 is TGTGCCAGTAGTCCACAGACGAACACCGGGGAGCTGTTTTTT.